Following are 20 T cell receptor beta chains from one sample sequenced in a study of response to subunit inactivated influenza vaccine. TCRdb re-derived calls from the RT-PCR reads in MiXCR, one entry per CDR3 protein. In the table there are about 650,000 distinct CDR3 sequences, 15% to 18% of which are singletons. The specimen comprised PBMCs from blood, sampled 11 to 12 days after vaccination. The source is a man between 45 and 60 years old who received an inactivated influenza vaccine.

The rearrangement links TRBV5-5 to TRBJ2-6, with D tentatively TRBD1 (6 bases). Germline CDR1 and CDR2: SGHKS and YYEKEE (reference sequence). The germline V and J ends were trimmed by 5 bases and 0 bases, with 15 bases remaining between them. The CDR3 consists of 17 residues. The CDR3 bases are TGTGCCAGCAGGCCCGGGACATCGTTCTCTGGGGCCAACGTCCTGACTTTC. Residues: CASRPGTSFSGANVLTF.

CDR3 DNA sequence: TGCAGTGCTAGGCCCGGGACAGGGTCCGTTAATTCACCCCTCCACTTT. Translated: CSARPGTGSVNSPLHF. The rearrangement uses TRBV20-1 and TRBJ1-6; 9 bases fit TRBD1. This CDR3 is 16 amino acids long. V shed 3 bases, J shed 6 bases, and the junction held 9 bases outside the gene matches. Germline values: CDR1 DFQATT, CDR2 SNEGSKA (reference sequence).

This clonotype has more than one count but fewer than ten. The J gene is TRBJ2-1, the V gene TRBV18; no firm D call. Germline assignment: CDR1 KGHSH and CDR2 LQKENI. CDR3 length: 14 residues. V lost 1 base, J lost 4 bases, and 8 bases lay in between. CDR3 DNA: TGTGCCAGCTCACCACTTCGGTTGTACAATGAGCAGTTCTTC. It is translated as CASSPLRLYNEQFF.

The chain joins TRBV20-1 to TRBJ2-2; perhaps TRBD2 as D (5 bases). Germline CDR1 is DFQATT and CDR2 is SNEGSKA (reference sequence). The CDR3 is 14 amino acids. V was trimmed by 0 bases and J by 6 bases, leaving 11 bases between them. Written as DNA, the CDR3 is TGCAGTGCTAGAGATCGGCGGGTTTCCGGGGAGCTGTTTTTT. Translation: CSARDRRVSGELFF.

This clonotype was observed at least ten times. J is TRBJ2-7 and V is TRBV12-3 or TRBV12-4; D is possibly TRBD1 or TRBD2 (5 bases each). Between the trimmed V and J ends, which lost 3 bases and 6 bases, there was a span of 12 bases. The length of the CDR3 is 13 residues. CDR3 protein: CASSLGPPAEQYF. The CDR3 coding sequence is TGTGCCAGCAGTTTGGGACCCCCGGCCGAGCAGTACTTC.

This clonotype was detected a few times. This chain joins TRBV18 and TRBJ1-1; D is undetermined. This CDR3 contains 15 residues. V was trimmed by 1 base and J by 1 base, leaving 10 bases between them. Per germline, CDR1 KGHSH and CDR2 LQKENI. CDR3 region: CASSPQGLKNTEAFF. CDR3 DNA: TGTGCCAGCTCACCACAGGGTCTTAAGAACACTGAAGCTTTCTTT.

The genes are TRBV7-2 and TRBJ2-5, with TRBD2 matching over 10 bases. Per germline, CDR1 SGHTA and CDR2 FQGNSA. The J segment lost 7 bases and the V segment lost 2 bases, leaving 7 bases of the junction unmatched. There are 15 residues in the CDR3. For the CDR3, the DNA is TGTGCCAGCAGCTTATCTAGCGGGGGAAGCACGACCCAGTACTTC. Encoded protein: CASSLSSGGSTTQYF. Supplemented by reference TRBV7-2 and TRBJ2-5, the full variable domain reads GAGVSQSPSNKVTEKGKDVELRCDPISGHTALYWYRQSLGQGLEFLIYFQGNSAPDKSGLPSDRFSAERTGGSVSTLTIQRTQQEDSAVYLCASSLSSGGSTTQYFGPGTRLLVL.

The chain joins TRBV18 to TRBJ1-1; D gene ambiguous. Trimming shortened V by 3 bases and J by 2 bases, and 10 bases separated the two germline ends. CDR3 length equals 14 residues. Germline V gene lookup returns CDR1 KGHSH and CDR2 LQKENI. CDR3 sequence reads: CASSPAQINTEAFF. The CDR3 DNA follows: TGTGCCAGCTCACCGGCACAGATTAACACTGAAGCTTTCTTT. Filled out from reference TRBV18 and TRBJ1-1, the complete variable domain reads NAGVMQNPRHLVRRRGQEARLRCSPMKGHSHVYWYRQLPEEGLKFMVYLQKENIIDESGMPKERFSAEFPKEGPSILRIQQVVRGDSAAYFCASSPAQINTEAFFGQGTRLTVV.

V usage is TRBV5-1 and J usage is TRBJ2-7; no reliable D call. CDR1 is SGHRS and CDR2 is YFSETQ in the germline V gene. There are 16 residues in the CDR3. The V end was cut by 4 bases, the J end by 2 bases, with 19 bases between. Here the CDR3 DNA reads TGCGCCAGCAGCCCAGGATTCGGTGTAGGAGCCTACGAGCAGTACTTC. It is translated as CASSPGFGVGAYEQYF.

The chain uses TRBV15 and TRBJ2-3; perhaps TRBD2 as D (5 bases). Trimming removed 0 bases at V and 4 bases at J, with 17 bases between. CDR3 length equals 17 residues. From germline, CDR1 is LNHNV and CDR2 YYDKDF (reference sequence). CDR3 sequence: CATSRDSNLLAADTQYF. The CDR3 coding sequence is TGTGCCACCAGCAGAGATAGTAACCTGCTAGCCGCAGATACGCAGTATTTT. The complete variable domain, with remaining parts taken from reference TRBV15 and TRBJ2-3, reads DAMVIQNPRYQVTQFGKPVTLSCSQTLNHNVMYWYQQKSSQAPKLLFHYYDKDFNNEADTPDNFQSRRPNTSFCFLDIRSPGLGDTAMYLCATSRDSNLLAADTQYFGPGTRLTVL.

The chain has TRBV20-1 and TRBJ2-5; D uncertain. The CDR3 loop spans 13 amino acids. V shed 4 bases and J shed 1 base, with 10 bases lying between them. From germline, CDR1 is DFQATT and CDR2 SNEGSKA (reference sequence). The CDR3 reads CSANDGPQETQYF. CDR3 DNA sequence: TGCAGTGCTAACGATGGTCCCCAAGAGACCCAGTACTTC.

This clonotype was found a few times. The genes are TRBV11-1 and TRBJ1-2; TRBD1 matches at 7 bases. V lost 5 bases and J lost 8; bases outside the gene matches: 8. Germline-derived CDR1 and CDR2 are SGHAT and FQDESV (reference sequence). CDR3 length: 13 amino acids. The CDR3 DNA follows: TGTGCCAGCAGCGCGGGGACAGTTGGCGGCTACACCTTC. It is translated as CASSAGTVGGYTF.

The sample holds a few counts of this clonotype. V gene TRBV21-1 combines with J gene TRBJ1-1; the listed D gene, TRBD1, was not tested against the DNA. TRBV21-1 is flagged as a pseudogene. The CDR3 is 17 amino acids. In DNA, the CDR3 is TGTGCCAGTCCTCTCCGGGACAGGGGCCAGGGGAACACTGAAGCTTTCTTT. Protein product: CASPLRDRGQGNTEAFF.

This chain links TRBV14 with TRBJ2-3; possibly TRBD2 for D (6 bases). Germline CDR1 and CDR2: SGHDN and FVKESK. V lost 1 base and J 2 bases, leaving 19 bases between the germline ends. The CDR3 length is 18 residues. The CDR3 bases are TGTGCCAGCAGCCAAGTAGCCGTCCGGCGGGGATACACAGATACGCAGTATTTT. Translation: CASSQVAVRRGYTDTQYF.

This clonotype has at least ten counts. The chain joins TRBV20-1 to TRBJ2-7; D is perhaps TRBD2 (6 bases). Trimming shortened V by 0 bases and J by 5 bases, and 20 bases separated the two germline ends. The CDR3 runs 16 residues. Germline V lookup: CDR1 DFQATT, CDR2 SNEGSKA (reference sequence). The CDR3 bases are TGCAGTGCTAGAGATTCTCTACTCGGGAGAGGCAACGAGCAGTACTTC. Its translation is CSARDSLLGRGNEQYF.

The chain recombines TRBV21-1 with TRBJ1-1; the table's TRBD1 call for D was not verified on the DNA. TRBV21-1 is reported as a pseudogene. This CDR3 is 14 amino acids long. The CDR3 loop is CASSKITHGGEAFF. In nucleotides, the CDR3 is TGTGCCAGCAGCAAAATTACCCACGGGGGAGAAGCTTTCTTT.

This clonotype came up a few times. In nucleotides, the CDR3 is TGCAGTGCTAGACCGGTTACGGGCTTCTCTGGAAACACCATATATTTT. This codes for CSARPVTGFSGNTIYF. The V call is TRBV20-1, the J call TRBJ1-3; D unclear. This CDR3 has 16 residues. From germline, CDR1 is DFQATT and CDR2 SNEGSKA (reference sequence). V lost 2 bases to trimming and J lost 0 bases, with 14 bases between them.

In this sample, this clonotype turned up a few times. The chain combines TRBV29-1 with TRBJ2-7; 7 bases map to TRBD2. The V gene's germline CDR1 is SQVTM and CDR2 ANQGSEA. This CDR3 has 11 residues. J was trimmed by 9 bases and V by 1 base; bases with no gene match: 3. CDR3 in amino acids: CSVEATSRQYF. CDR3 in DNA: TGCAGCGTTGAAGCGACTAGCAGGCAGTACTTC.

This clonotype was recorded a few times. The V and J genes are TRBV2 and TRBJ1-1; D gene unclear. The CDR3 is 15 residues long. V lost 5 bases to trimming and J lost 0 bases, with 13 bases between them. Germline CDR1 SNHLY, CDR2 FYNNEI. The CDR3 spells CASSSAGFMNTEAFF. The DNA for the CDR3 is TGTGCCAGCAGTTCTGCGGGATTCATGAACACTGAAGCTTTCTTT.

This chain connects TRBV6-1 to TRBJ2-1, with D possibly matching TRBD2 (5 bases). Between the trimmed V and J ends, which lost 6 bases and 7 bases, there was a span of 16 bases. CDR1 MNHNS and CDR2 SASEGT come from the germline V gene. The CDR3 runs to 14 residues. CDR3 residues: CASSRVSGRNEQFF. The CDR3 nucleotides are TGTGCCAGCAGCCGTGTGAGTGGGAGAAATGAGCAGTTCTTC.